These T cell receptor beta chains were read from a single sample in a study of STAT5B mutations in CD4+ large granular lymphocyte leukemia. Assay used: immunoSEQ multiplex PCR; TCRdb lists only in-frame clones, some missing. Of about 48,000 clones in the sample, under 80% were seen once. Sequencing used CD4+ T cells from blood buffy coats. These receptors all come from a human donor in good health. The CDR3 runs from the conserved cysteine through the conserved F or W. D genes are given only for firm matches. Not every row has a clone size; where given, it reads once, few, many or a size class.

TRBJ1-6,TRBV19,.,few,14,TGTGCCAGTAGTCCAGCAGGGCTCTATTCACCCCTCCACTTT,CASSPAGLYSPLHF
TRBJ2-3,TRBV21-1,.,.,14,TGTGCCAGCAGCAAAGAAGGCTCCACAGATACGCAGTATTTT,CASSKEGSTDTQYF
TRBJ2-3,TRBV7-9,TRBD2,few,15,TGTGCCAGCAGCTCGGGGGTTGGGGGGGCAGATACGCAGTATTTT,CASSSGVGGADTQYF
TRBJ2-1,TRBV9,.,.,16,TGTGCCAGCAGCGTAGAGTGGGGACCCCCCTACAATGAGCAGTTCTTC,CASSVEWGPPYNEQFF
TRBJ2-2,TRBV19,TRBD1,few,18,TGTGCCAGTAGTCCAGGGACAGGGGGCCCGCTAAACACCGGGGAGCTGTTTTTT,CASSPGTGGPLNTGELFF
TRBJ2-5,TRBV5-5,.,.,13,TGTGCCAGCAGCTTGGGACCCCAAGAGACCCAGTACTTC,CASSLGPQETQYF
TRBJ1-1,TRBV7-3,.,.,14,TGTGCCAGCAGCTTAGGACACTCGAACACTGAAGCTTTCTTT,CASSLGHSNTEAFF
TRBJ2-5,TRBV7-8,TRBD2,.,17,TGTGCCAGCAGCTTAGCCGGACTAGCGGGGAACCAAGAGACCCAGTACTTC,CASSLAGLAGNQETQYF
TRBJ1-2,TRBV28,.,.,13,TGTGCCAGCAGTTCACAGATCCGGGGCGGCTACACCTTC,CASSSQIRGGYTF
TRBJ2-7,TRBV6-1,.,.,15,TGTGCCAGCAGTGAAGGTAGGGTTCTAGTCTACGAGCAGTACTTC,CASSEGRVLVYEQYF
TRBJ2-3,TRBV28,TRBD1,.,12,TGTGCCAGCCAGGGGGTCACAGATACGCAGTATTTT,CASQGVTDTQYF
TRBJ1-2,TRBV6-5,TRBD1,.,15,TGTGCCAGCAGGTATCCGGGACAGGGGGCACGAGGCTACACCTTC,CASRYPGQGARGYTF
TRBJ2-3,TRBV5-5,.,.,15,TGTGCCAGCAGCTTGGATATAGGGGGCACAGATACGCAGTATTTT,CASSLDIGGTDTQYF
TRBJ2-7,TRBV2,.,.,12,TGTGCCAGCAGTGTCGACCTTTACGAGCAGTACTTC,CASSVDLYEQYF
TRBJ2-7,TRBV5-1,.,.,16,TGCGCCAGCAGCTTAGGTGGGAACAGGATTCCCACCGAGCAGTACTTC,CASSLGGNRIPTEQYF
TRBJ2-3,TRBV7-9,.,.,15,TGTGCCAGCAGCCAACCCCGGATAAGGGCAGATACGCAGTATTTT,CASSQPRIRADTQYF
TRBJ2-3,TRBV6-5,.,.,15,TGTGCCAGCAGTTACTCGAACGCTAGAACAGATACGCAGTATTTT,CASSYSNARTDTQYF
TRBJ1-3,TRBV4-2,.,few,13,TGTGCCAGCAGCCCTACCTCTGGAAACACCATATATTTT,CASSPTSGNTIYF
TRBJ1-2,TRBV11-2,.,.,14,TGTGCCAGCAGCTTAGAGCAGGGCCTTGGTGGCTACACCTTC,CASSLEQGLGGYTF
TRBJ1-5,TRBV6-6,TRBD1,.,15,TGTGCCAGCCTCAGGACAGGGCCACTCAATCAGCCCCAGCATTTT,CASLRTGPLNQPQHF
TRBJ2-7,TRBV19,.,.,17,TGTGCCAGTAGTAGATACCAGGCCTCGGGAGCTACCTACGAGCAGTACTTC,CASSRYQASGATYEQYF
TRBJ2-7,TRBV6-1,.,.,13,TGTGCCAGCATCGGGGGCCTCCCCTACGAGCAGTACTTC,CASIGGLPYEQYF
TRBJ2-3,TRBV7-3,.,.,13,TGTGCCAGCAGCGGGCCAGCCTCCTCTGCGCAGTATTTT,CASSGPASSAQYF
TRBJ2-7,TRBV27,TRBD1,.,17,TGTGCCAGCAGTTTATCCCCCTCCGGGACAGGGGCCTACGAGCAGTACTTC,CASSLSPSGTGAYEQYF
TRBJ1-2,TRBV10-1,.,few,9,TGCGCCTTATGCCCCGCCTACACCTTC,CALCPAYTF
TRBJ2-1,TRBV9,TRBD1,once,16,TGTGCCAGCAGCCCGGCAGGACAGGGATCGGACAATGAGCAGTTCTTC,CASSPAGQGSDNEQFF
TRBJ2-6,TRBV7-8,TRBD1,.,18,TGTGCCAGCAGCTTAGCGGTGACAGGGGTCTCTGGGGCCAACGTCCTGACTTTC,CASSLAVTGVSGANVLTF
TRBJ2-5,TRBV2,.,once,15,TGTGCCAGCAGTACTCGGGGGGCCGTTCGGGAGACCCAGTACTTC,CASSTRGAVRETQYF
TRBJ1-1,TRBV2,.,.,11,TGTGCCAGCAGTGGAGGGACTGAAGCTTTCTTT,CASSGGTEAFF
TRBJ2-5,TRBV6-5,.,few,15,TGTGCCAGCAGTTTGGAGGGGGGGGCTCAAGAGACCCAGTACTTC,CASSLEGGAQETQYF
TRBJ2-1,TRBV30,.,.,14,TGTGCCTGGGGAGGGGGACTTCAGGGAGGGGAGCAGTTCTTC,CAWGGGLQGGEQFF
TRBJ2-2,TRBV5-1,.,.,16,TGCGCCAGCAGCTTGTTAGGCAGTATGGAGTACGGGGAGCTGTTTTTT,CASSLLGSMEYGELFF